Listed below are T cell receptor beta chains from one sample, sequenced in a study of blood T cell repertoires in COVID-19. The table came from immunoSEQ multiplex PCR; TCRdb's copy has only in-frame clones and leaves some out. This sample carries about 56,000 clones, roughly two thirds of them seen once, and the ten largest clones take roughly 4.9%. The sample consisted of peripheral blood. All receptors come from a woman between 65 and 79 years old with COVID-19, enrolled during active disease. Each CDR3 is given with its conserved first and last residue. A D gene is named only where the DNA matches it firmly. Clone size is shown for a subset of rows, as once, few, many or a class of expanded clone.

>TRBJ2-7|-|-|TRBV18
CASSPNGGSTYEQYF
TGTGCCAGCTCACCAAATGGCGGCTCTACCTACGAGCAGTACTTC
>TRBJ2-3|-|TRBD2|TRBV7-3
CASSPTPGGDTQYF
TGTGCCAGCAGCCCAACCCCGGGGGGAGATACGCAGTATTTT
>TRBJ2-6|-|-|TRBV27
CASTPGLFLSGANVLTF
TGTGCCAGCACCCCCGGACTGTTCCTCTCTGGGGCCAACGTCCTGACTTTC
>TRBJ2-1|-|-|TRBV12-3/TRBV12-4
CASTAAPLNEQFF
TGTGCCAGCACCGCGGCCCCATTGAATGAGCAGTTCTTC
>TRBJ1-6|few|-|TRBV7-2
CASSEGVNSPLHF
TGTGCCAGCAGCGAAGGGGTTAATTCACCCCTCCACTTT
>TRBJ1-2|-|TRBD1|TRBV5-1
CASARARGPNYGYTF
TGCGCCAGCGCACGGGCCAGGGGGCCCAACTATGGCTACACCTTC
>TRBJ2-2|-|-|TRBV3-1/TRBV3-2
CASSPRTNTGELFF
TGTGCCAGCAGCCCTCGTACGAACACCGGGGAGCTGTTTTTT
>TRBJ1-2|-|-|TRBV27
CASRDSYGYTF
TGTGCCAGCCGGGACTCATATGGCTACACCTTC
>TRBJ1-1|-|-|TRBV2
CASRGPVPEAFF
TGTGCCAGCAGGGGCCCCGTTCCTGAAGCTTTCTTT
>TRBJ2-2|-|TRBD1|TRBV10-3
CAISEGQGVSGELFF
TGTGCCATCAGTGAGGGACAGGGGGTCAGCGGGGAGCTGTTTTTT
>TRBJ1-2|few|-|TRBV6-2/TRBV6-3
CASSYSSSRGGGYTF
TGTGCCAGCAGTTACTCGTCTAGCCGAGGCGGGGGCTACACCTTC
>TRBJ2-5|-|-|TRBV7-2
CASRLDYRETQYF
TGTGCCAGCAGACTAGACTATCGGGAGACCCAGTACTTC
>TRBJ2-3|-|-|TRBV7-8
CASSRASDTQYF
TGTGCCAGCAGCCGCGCGTCAGATACGCAGTATTTT
>TRBJ1-3|few|-|TRBV18
CASSPAVSSGNTIYF
TGTGCCAGCTCACCGGCGGTTAGCTCTGGAAACACCATATATTTT
>TRBJ1-2|-|-|TRBV7-2
CASSPGRSYGYTF
TGTGCCAGCAGCCCGGGGAGGAGCTATGGCTACACCTTC
>TRBJ1-5|-|-|TRBV12-5
CASNEISNQPQHF
TGTGCTAGTAATGAGATTAGCAATCAGCCCCAGCATTTT
>TRBJ2-2|few|TRBD1|TRBV5-1
CASSLGLGDSVSTGELFF
TGCGCCAGCAGCTTGGGTTTAGGGGACAGCGTCTCCACCGGGGAGCTGTTTTTT
>TRBJ2-3|-|TRBD1|TRBV5-1
CASSLGQGSTDTQYF
TGCGCCAGCAGCCTAGGACAGGGCAGCACAGATACGCAGTATTTT
>TRBJ1-1|-|-|TRBV7-9
CASRPDSLTGEAFF
TGTGCCAGCAGACCCGACAGTCTCACGGGTGAAGCTTTCTTT
>TRBJ2-1|-|TRBD1|TRBV9
CASSAPSTGQGGNEQFF
TGTGCCAGCAGCGCTCCTAGTACCGGACAGGGGGGAAATGAGCAGTTCTTC
>TRBJ1-1|-|-|TRBV6-5
CASSRGGAVAEAFF
TGTGCCAGCAGTCGGGGGGGGGCGGTCGCTGAAGCTTTCTTT
>TRBJ1-1|-|TRBD1|TRBV28
CASRQGAGNTEAFF
TGTGCCAGCAGACAGGGGGCTGGGAACACTGAAGCTTTCTTT
>TRBJ2-1|-|-|TRBV27
CASSHLDEQFF
TGTGCCAGCAGCCACCTAGATGAGCAGTTCTTC
>TRBJ1-2|-|-|TRBV14
CASSQAFEYGYTF
TGTGCCAGCAGCCAAGCTTTCGAGTATGGCTACACCTTC
>TRBJ1-4|-|-|TRBV2
CASSRTALSYNEKLFF
TGTGCCAGCAGTCGGACAGCCCTATCCTATAATGAAAAACTGTTTTTT
>TRBJ2-1|-|-|TRBV18
CASSPRNPRQIGEQFF
TGTGCCAGCTCACCAAGAAACCCACGACAGATCGGTGAGCAGTTCTTC
>TRBJ2-2|-|-|TRBV6-2/TRBV6-3
CASSQYRVGGELFF
TGTGCCAGCAGTCAATACAGGGTAGGGGGGGAGCTGTTTTTT
>TRBJ1-2|-|-|TRBV4-2
CASSQGTTGTLNYGYTF
TGTGCCAGCAGCCAAGGTACCACCGGGACTCTTAACTATGGCTACACCTTC
>TRBJ1-2|-|-|TRBV19
CASSIALTVIYGYTF
TGTGCCAGTAGTATAGCCCTAACAGTAATCTATGGCTACACCTTC
>TRBJ2-5|once|TRBD1|TRBV7-8
CASSRTGSLQETQYF
TGTGCCAGCAGCCGGACAGGGTCCCTCCAAGAGACCCAGTACTTC
>TRBJ1-1|-|-|TRBV6-2/TRBV6-3
CASSYNPGGKSEAFF
TGTGCCAGCAGTTACAACCCGGGAGGGAAGTCTGAAGCTTTCTTT
>TRBJ1-2|-|-|TRBV7-9
CASSLIGEGYGYTF
TGTGCCAGCAGCTTAATCGGGGAGGGCTATGGCTACACCTTC
>TRBJ1-1|-|TRBD1|TRBV7-9
CASSLEGAYPEAFF
TGTGCCAGCAGCTTAGAGGGGGCTTATCCTGAAGCTTTCTTT
>TRBJ1-5|-|-|TRBV18
CASSPQRTQPQHF
TGTGCCAGCTCACCTCAGCGGACTCAGCCCCAGCATTTT
>TRBJ1-2|-|-|TRBV6-2/TRBV6-3
CASSYSQNYGYTF
TGTGCCAGCAGTTACTCGCAGAACTATGGCTACACCTTC
>TRBJ2-2|once|TRBD2|TRBV7-9
CASSRNRGLAGGPAGELFF
TGTGCCAGCAGTCGTAATCGGGGACTAGCGGGAGGGCCCGCCGGGGAGCTGTTTTTT
>TRBJ2-5|few|TRBD1|TRBV10-2
CASSELDRWETQYF
TGCGCCAGCAGTGAACTGGACAGGTGGGAGACCCAGTACTTC
>TRBJ1-2|-|-|TRBV28
CASSSVGGGNYGYTF
TGTGCCAGCAGTTCCGTGGGAGGGGGGAACTATGGCTACACCTTC
>TRBJ2-3|many|TRBD2|TRBV11-3
CASSFSVGRTDTQYF
TGTGCCAGCAGCTTTAGCGTCGGGAGGACAGATACGCAGTATTTT
>TRBJ2-2|-|-|TRBV6-2/TRBV6-3
CASSIMNSGGELFF
TGTGCCAGCAGTATAATGAACAGTGGAGGGGAGCTGTTTTTT
>TRBJ2-1|once|TRBD2|TRBV6-2/TRBV6-3
CASSPQGLALGEQFF
TGTGCCAGCAGTCCCCAGGGACTAGCTTTGGGTGAGCAGTTCTTC
>TRBJ2-6|-|-|TRBV6-6
CASSLSPGRSSGANVLTF
TGTGCCAGCAGTCTAAGCCCAGGCAGAAGCTCTGGGGCCAACGTCCTGACTTTC
>TRBJ2-5|-|-|TRBV7-9
CASSPQTRLGETQYF
TGTGCCAGCAGCCCACAGACCCGCTTAGGAGAGACCCAGTACTTC
>TRBJ2-2|-|TRBD2|TRBV11-3
CASSSLSGKNTGELFF
TGTGCCAGCAGCTCACTTAGCGGGAAGAACACCGGGGAGCTGTTTTTT
>TRBJ2-1|-|TRBD2|TRBV5-1
CASMVGIAGVNEQFF
TGCGCCAGCATGGTCGGGATAGCGGGAGTGAATGAGCAGTTCTTC
>TRBJ2-2|-|-|TRBV21-1
CASRPRTLNTGELFF
TGTGCCAGCAGACCCCGGACTCTGAACACCGGGGAGCTGTTTTTT
>TRBJ1-5|few|TRBD1|TRBV6-2/TRBV6-3
CASSTGTGSGGQPQHF
TGTGCCAGCAGTACCGGGACAGGGTCTGGGGGGCAGCCCCAGCATTTT
>TRBJ1-2|-|TRBD1|TRBV18
CASSPGQGTMIYTF
TGTGCCAGCTCACCGGGACAGGGGACTATGATCTACACCTTC
>TRBJ2-7|-|-|TRBV2
CASSGGRIAYEQYF
TGTGCCAGCAGTGGGGGCAGGATTGCCTACGAGCAGTACTTC
>TRBJ1-2|-|-|TRBV24-1
CATSDSDSGYTF
TGTGCCACCAGTGATTCTGACTCTGGCTACACCTTC
>TRBJ2-5|-|TRBD2|TRBV6-5
CASRGLAASQETQYF
TGTGCCAGCAGGGGACTAGCGGCAAGCCAAGAGACCCAGTACTTC
>TRBJ1-3|few|TRBD1|TRBV19
CASSQGDTIYF
TGTGCCAGTTCCCAGGGGGACACCATATATTTT